This TCR beta chain is drawn from a study of blood T cell repertoires in COVID-19. As for the study in general: Samples taken during acute and convalescent COVID-19 were collected in the United States, Italy and Spain.

About this clone itself: This specimen includes other DNA sequences encoding the same CDR3.

How the authors handled the data: Amplification of reference gene primers provided the estimated nucleated cell counts. Clones were sequenced by immunoSEQ multiplex PCR, and TCRdb holds only the in-frame ones, with some missing. Clone size and V and J calls were adopted from that table, with D and trimming inferred from the DNA. The sample carries approximately 500,000 clones, about 89% recorded once. V lost 0 bases, J lost 1 base, and 6 bases lay in between. The CDR3 totals 14 residues. The V gene's germline CDR1 is MNHEY and CDR2 SMNVEV (reference sequence). The chain has TRBV27 and TRBJ1-1; D is undetermined. Sequenced material: peripheral blood. The TCR sequence derives from a woman between 45 and 65 years old with COVID-19, enrolled during active disease. Written as DNA, the CDR3 is TGTGCCAGCAGTTTATCAGCTGGGAACACTGAAGCTTTCTTT. As protein: CASSLSAGNTEAFF.